Below, 21 T cell receptor beta chains from the same sample are listed, as sequenced in a study of OX40 agonist ivuxolimab in advanced cancers. Data came from immunoSEQ multiplex PCR; TCRdb stores just in-frame clones and leaves some out. In the table there are tens of thousands of clones, around 87% of which are singletons. Sample: CD4+ or CD8+ T cells sorted from blood, taken in a trial of the OX40 agonist ivuxolimab. Receptors originate from an adult with an advanced solid tumor such as melanoma, head and neck, liver or kidney cancer.

The chain joins TRBV6-5 to TRBJ1-5, with no clear D. The CDR3 has 15 amino acids. Germline V lookup: CDR1 MNHEY, CDR2 SVGAGI. The V end was cut by 2 bases, the J end by 0 bases, with 8 bases between. The CDR3 bases are TGTGCCAGCAGTTACAGAGGTAATAGCAATCAGCCCCAGCATTTT. It translates to CASSYRGNSNQPQHF.

The V and J genes are TRBV13 and TRBJ2-3; D gene uncertain. Germline V gene lookup returns CDR1 PRHDT and CDR2 FYEKMQ (reference sequence). The V gene lost 5 bases and the J gene lost 2 bases, with 11 bases spanning the gap. This CDR3 has 14 amino acids. CDR3 in DNA: TGTGCCAGCAGCCACTCAGGTCTCACAGATACGCAGTATTTT. This encodes CASSHSGLTDTQYF.

As concerns this clone: One junction end does not reproduce the germline sequence, and a read error may be involved. Distinct nucleotide sequences in the sample also encode this CDR3. V and J are TRBV27 and TRBJ2-1, with D possibly TRBD1 on 6 matching bases. This CDR3 contains 12 residues. Germline lookup yields CDR1 MNHEY and CDR2 SMNVEV (reference sequence). In DNA form, the CDR3 reads TGTGCTAGCAGACGACCCGGGACAGAGCAGTTCTTC. Amino acid sequence: CASRRPGTEQFF.

This CDR3 reads CASHSTGPTDTQYF. DNA of the CDR3: TGCGCCAGTCACAGCACAGGTCCCACAGATACGCAGTATTTT. The chain joins TRBV10-2 to TRBJ2-3; TRBD1 might be the D (5 bases). Between the trimmed V and J ends, which lost 9 bases and 2 bases, there was a span of 15 bases. The V gene's germline CDR1 is WSHSY and CDR2 SAAADI. This CDR3 spans 14 amino acids.

The chain combines TRBV2 with TRBJ1-1; D is ambiguous. The germline V gene has CDR1 SNHLY and CDR2 FYNNEI. V dropped 6 bases and J dropped 2 bases, with 7 bases sitting between them. The CDR3 consists of 12 residues. The CDR3 DNA reads TGTGCCAGCAGGGAATTTAACACTGAAGCTTTCTTT. It translates to CASREFNTEAFF. Full variable domain (rest looked up from reference TRBV2 and TRBJ1-1): EPEVTQTPSHQVTQMGQEVILRCVPISNHLYFYWYRQILGQKVEFLVSFYNNEISEKSEIFDDQFSVERPDGSNFTLKIRSTKLEDSAMYFCASREFNTEAFFGQGTRLTVV.

The V gene is TRBV11-1, the J gene TRBJ2-7, with 11 bases aligning to TRBD1. The CDR3 spans 15 residues. The V gene end was trimmed by 5 bases and the J gene end by 0 bases; junction bases not matched to a gene: 3. CDR1 is SGHAT and CDR2 is FQDESV in the germline V gene (reference sequence). As DNA, the CDR3 is TGTGCCAGCAGCATCGGACAGGGGGCCTCCTACGAGCAGTACTTC. It codes for CASSIGQGASYEQYF.

This chain links TRBV7-9 with TRBJ2-1, with D perhaps TRBD2 (5 bases). V dropped 1 base and J dropped 4 bases, with 14 bases sitting between them. From germline, CDR1 is SEHNR and CDR2 FQNEAQ (reference sequence). CDR3 size: 16 residues. The CDR3 spells CASSLVVLAQYNEQFF. The CDR3, as DNA: TGTGCCAGCAGCTTAGTCGTCCTAGCACAATACAATGAGCAGTTCTTC.

The chain is built from TRBV11-2 and TRBJ2-1; D is unclear. The V gene's germline CDR1 is SGHAT and CDR2 FQNNGV. The length of the CDR3 is 15 residues. Trimming shortened V by 4 bases and J by 8 bases, and 18 bases separated the two germline ends. The CDR3 DNA reads as TGTGCCAGCAGCTCCCGGCGTTCTCCAGTCGATGAGCAGTTCTTC. Amino acid sequence: CASSSRRSPVDEQFF.

This clone was recorded once. The chain is built from TRBV29-1 and TRBJ1-4; 9 positions agree with TRBD1. This CDR3 has 15 amino acids. Germline CDR1 and CDR2: SQVTM and ANQGSEA. V shed 5 bases and J 6 bases; nucleotides not matched to a gene: 10. The CDR3, as DNA: TGCAGCGTTTTCGGAAATACAGGGGGCCATGAAAAACTGTTTTTT. It translates to CSVFGNTGGHEKLFF. The variable domain in full, with the rest retrieved from reference TRBV29-1 and TRBJ1-4, is SAVISQKPSRDICQRGTSLTIQCQVDSQVTMMFWYRQQPGQSLTLIATANQGSEATYESGFVIDKFPISRPNLTFSTLTVSNMSPEDSSIYLCSVFGNTGGHEKLFFGSGTQLSVL.

Comments on this clone: The junction departs from germline at one end; a sequencing error may be responsible. The rearrangement links TRBV15 to TRBJ2-2, with D tentatively TRBD1 or TRBD2 (6 bases each). This CDR3 has 16 residues. The V gene's germline CDR1 is LNHNV and CDR2 YYDKDF (reference sequence). The CDR3: CATSRAGHTNTGELFF. The CDR3, as DNA: TGTGCCACCAGCAGGGCGGGACACACGAACACGGGGGAGCTGTTTTTT.

J is TRBJ1-5 and V is TRBV4-1; TRBD1 agrees at 7 bases. The germline gives CDR1 MGHRA, CDR2 YSYEKL. The CDR3 runs to 15 residues. Unmatched junction bases numbered 2, after V lost 1 base and J lost 2 bases. CDR3 loop: CASSQAGQGNQPQHF. The CDR3 DNA follows: TGCGCCAGCAGCCAAGCTGGACAGGGCAATCAGCCCCAGCATTTT.

The V gene is TRBV27, the J gene TRBJ1-1, with D perhaps TRBD1 (5 bases). There are 15 residues in the CDR3. The V and J ends lost 5 bases and 4 bases respectively, with 17 bases between them. Germline V gene data show CDR1 as MNHEY and CDR2 as SMNVEV (reference sequence). The CDR3 region has the DNA TGTGCCAGCAGTCCCATCCAGGGAGGGGTCACTGAAGCTTTCTTT. Its protein product is CASSPIQGGVTEAFF.

The rearrangement uses TRBV11-1 and TRBJ2-5; possibly TRBD2 for D (5 bases). V gave up 0 bases and J gave up 5 bases, with 13 bases separating them. This CDR3 has 15 amino acids. From germline, CDR1 is SGHAT and CDR2 FQDESV (reference sequence). Here the CDR3 reads CASSLAWSEEETQYF. The DNA for the CDR3 is TGTGCCAGCAGCTTAGCATGGTCGGAGGAGGAGACCCAGTACTTC. The whole variable domain, remainder taken from reference TRBV11-1 and TRBJ2-5, is EAEVAQSPRYKITEKSQAVAFWCDPISGHATLYWYRQILGQGPELLVQFQDESVVDDSQLPKDRFSAERLKGVDSTLKIQPAELGDSAMYLCASSLAWSEEETQYFGPGTRLLVL.

This sequence joins TRBV7-9 and TRBJ2-7, with unresolved D. The CDR3 runs to 13 residues. CDR1 is SEHNR, CDR2 FQNEAQ, per germline (reference sequence). The V end was cut by 5 bases, the J end by 4 bases, with 12 bases between. The CDR3 nucleotides are TGTGCCAGCAGCCCAAGGGCATCGTACGAGCAGTACTTC. Its translation: CASSPRASYEQYF.

This chain joins TRBV12-5 and TRBJ2-2; weak D call: TRBD2 (6 bases). The germline V and J ends were trimmed by 4 bases and 6 bases, with 9 bases remaining between them. Germline V gene lookup returns CDR1 LGHNT and CDR2 FRNRAP. There are 13 residues in the CDR3. In nucleotides, the CDR3 is TGTGCTAGTGGTTCGGGACTTTCCGGGGAGCTGTTTTTT. Its protein is CASGSGLSGELFF.

The V and J genes are TRBV10-3 and TRBJ1-1; no reliable D call. The germline V and J ends were trimmed by 3 bases and 3 bases, with 11 bases remaining between them. The CDR3 is 14 residues long. The V gene's germline CDR1 is ENHRY and CDR2 SYGVKD. The CDR3 nucleotides read TGTGCCATCAGTGAAGGAGGCCCACACACTGAAGCTTTCTTT. Translated, it gives CAISEGGPHTEAFF.

The CDR3 bases are TGTGCCAGCCAGGGAAAAACTGGGGCCAACGTCCTGACTTTC. This gives the protein CASQGKTGANVLTF. J is TRBJ2-6 and V is TRBV2, with D tentatively TRBD1 (5 bases). Trimming cost V 8 bases and J 2 bases, with 10 bases left between them. The length of the CDR3 is 14 residues. Germline V gene sequence: CDR1 SNHLY, CDR2 FYNNEI.

J is TRBJ1-3 and V is TRBV28, with D perhaps TRBD1 (6 bases). The CDR3 has 16 residues. With 6 bases removed from V and 3 bases from J, the gap between germline ends came to 18 bases. Germline CDR1 reads MDHEN; CDR2 reads SYDVKM. The CDR3 here is CASSRMVGAYGNTIYF. DNA of the CDR3: TGTGCCAGCAGCCGGATGGTGGGGGCGTATGGAAACACCATATATTTT.

This CDR3 is CASSLTARGYTF. CDR3 nucleotide sequence: TGTGCCAGCAGCTTAACAGCTCGGGGCTACACCTTC. J is TRBJ1-2 and V is TRBV11-2; the D is unclear. Trimming stripped 2 bases from V and 8 bases from J, with 9 bases between. The CDR3 sequence is 12 residues long. Per germline, CDR1 SGHAT and CDR2 FQNNGV.

The chain links TRBV6-5 to TRBJ2-7; TRBD1 matches at 8 bases. Germline V gene sequence: CDR1 MNHEY, CDR2 SVGAGI. The CDR3 contains 14 residues. V shed 5 bases and J 7 bases; nucleotides not matched to a gene: 10. CDR3 protein: CASSLGQGGWEQYF. In nucleotides, the CDR3 is TGTGCCAGCAGTCTTGGACAGGGCGGCTGGGAGCAGTACTTC.

The V and J genes are TRBV9 and TRBJ1-2; 9 nucleotides agree with TRBD1. The germline V gene has CDR1 SGDLS and CDR2 YYNGEE. Trimming at V came to 3 bases and at J to 7 bases, leaving 13 bases not matched to a gene. The CDR3 covers 16 residues. CDR3 residues: CASSGIKGQGIFGYTF. CDR3 DNA sequence: TGTGCCAGCAGCGGAATTAAGGGACAGGGAATTTTTGGCTACACCTTC.